This paragraph covers one T cell receptor (beta chain) sequence. V lost 6 bases and J lost 0, with 16 bases in between. Germline V CDR1 and CDR2: SGDLS, YYNGEE. This CDR3 region has 16 residues. These data come from a study of blood T cell repertoires in COVID-19. Background on the study: The analysed material was cDNA or gDNA that came from T cells, B-cell-depleted T cells, or PBMCs.

Original data processing: Reference gene primer amplification yielded estimated nucleated cell counts. Sequencing was performed with immunoSEQ multiplex PCR; in TCRdb, only in-frame clones are kept and a portion is missing. The DNA was the basis for D and trimming; V, J and clone size are from that table. Among about 310,000 clones listed, 70% to 90% were seen once. Recruits, aged roughly 18 to 89 years, lived in 24 US areas. Either two negative PCRs, clearance, or symptom resolution qualified Cohort 3 donors as recovered. This chain uses TRBV9 with TRBJ1-3; D is perhaps TRBD1 (5 bases). The sample was PBMCs or T cells enriched from blood (not recorded which). The origin of this receptor is a man in his thirties or forties who had recovered from COVID-19. The DNA of the CDR3 is TGTGCCAGCACCGAGGACACTAAGAGCTCTGGAAACACCATATATTTT. Translating gives CASTEDTKSSGNTIYF.